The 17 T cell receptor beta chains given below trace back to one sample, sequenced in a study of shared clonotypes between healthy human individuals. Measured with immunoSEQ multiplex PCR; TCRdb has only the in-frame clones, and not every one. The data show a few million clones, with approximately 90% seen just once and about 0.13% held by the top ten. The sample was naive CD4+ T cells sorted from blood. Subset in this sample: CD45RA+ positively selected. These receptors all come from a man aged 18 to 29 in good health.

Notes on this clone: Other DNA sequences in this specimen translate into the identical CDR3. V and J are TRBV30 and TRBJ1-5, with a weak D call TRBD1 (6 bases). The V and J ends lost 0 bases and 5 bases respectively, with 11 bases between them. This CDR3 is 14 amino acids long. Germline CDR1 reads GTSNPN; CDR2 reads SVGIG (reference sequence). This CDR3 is CAWSVRAGDQPQHF. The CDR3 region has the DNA TGTGCCTGGAGTGTACGTGCAGGGGATCAGCCCCAGCATTTT.

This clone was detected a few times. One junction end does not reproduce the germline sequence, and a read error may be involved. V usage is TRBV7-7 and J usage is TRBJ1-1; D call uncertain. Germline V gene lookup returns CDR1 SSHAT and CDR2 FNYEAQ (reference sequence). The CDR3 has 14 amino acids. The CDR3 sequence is CASSFERRDTEAFF. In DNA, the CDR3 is TGTGCTAGCAGCTTCGAAAGGAGGGACACTGAAGCTTTCTTT.

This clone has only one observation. The CDR3 protein is CASSPRLAGGTDTQYF. CDR3 DNA: TGTGCCAGCAGTCCGCGACTAGCGGGAGGCACAGATACGCAGTATTTT. V and J are TRBV28 and TRBJ2-3; 12 positions agree with TRBD2. Germline CDR1 and CDR2: MDHEN and SYDVKM. V lost 5 bases, J lost 1 base, and 4 bases stayed unmatched. The CDR3 is 16 residues long.

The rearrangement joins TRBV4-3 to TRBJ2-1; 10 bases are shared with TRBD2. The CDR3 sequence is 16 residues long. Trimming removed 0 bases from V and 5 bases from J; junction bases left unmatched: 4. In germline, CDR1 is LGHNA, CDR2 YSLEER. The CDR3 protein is CASSQEGLAKNNEQFF. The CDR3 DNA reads TGCGCCAGCAGCCAAGAGGGACTAGCGAAGAACAATGAGCAGTTCTTC.

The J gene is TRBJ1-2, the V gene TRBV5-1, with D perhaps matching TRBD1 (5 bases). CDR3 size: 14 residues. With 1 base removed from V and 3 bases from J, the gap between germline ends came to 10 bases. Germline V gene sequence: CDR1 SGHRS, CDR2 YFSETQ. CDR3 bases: TGCGCCAGCAGCTTGACCAGGGTGGACTATGGCTACACCTTC. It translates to CASSLTRVDYGYTF. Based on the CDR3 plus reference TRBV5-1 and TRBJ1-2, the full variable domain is KAGVTQTPRYLIKTRGQQVTLSCSPISGHRSVSWYQQTPGQGLQFLFEYFSETQRNKGNFPGRFSGRQFSNSRSEMNVSTLELGDSALYLCASSLTRVDYGYTFGSGTRLTVV.

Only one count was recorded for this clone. This CDR3 reads CASSLVAGLSTDTQYF. As DNA, the CDR3 is TGTGCCAGCAGCTTAGTGGCGGGACTAAGCACAGATACGCAGTATTTT. The rearrangement uses TRBV7-6 and TRBJ2-3; the match to TRBD2 covers 7 bases. Germline V lookup: CDR1 SGHVS, CDR2 FNYEAQ. J was trimmed by 0 bases and V by 1 base; bases with no gene match: 4. The CDR3 contains 16 residues.

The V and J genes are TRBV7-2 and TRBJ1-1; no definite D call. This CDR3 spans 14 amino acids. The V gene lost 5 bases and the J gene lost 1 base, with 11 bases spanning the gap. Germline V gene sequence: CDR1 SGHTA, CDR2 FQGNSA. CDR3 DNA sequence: TGTGCCAGCAGCCCAGAAGGAAGGAACACTGAAGCTTTCTTT. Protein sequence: CASSPEGRNTEAFF. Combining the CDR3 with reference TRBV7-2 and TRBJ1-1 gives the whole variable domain GAGVSQSPSNKVTEKGKDVELRCDPISGHTALYWYRQSLGQGLEFLIYFQGNSAPDKSGLPSDRFSAERTGGSVSTLTIQRTQQEDSAVYLCASSPEGRNTEAFFGQGTRLTVV.

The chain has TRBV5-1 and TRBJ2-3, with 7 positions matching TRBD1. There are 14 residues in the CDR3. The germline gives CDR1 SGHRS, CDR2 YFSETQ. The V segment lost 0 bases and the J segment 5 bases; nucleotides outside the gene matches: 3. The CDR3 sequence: CASSLGRTGDTQYF. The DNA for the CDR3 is TGCGCCAGCAGCTTGGGCCGGACAGGAGATACGCAGTATTTT.

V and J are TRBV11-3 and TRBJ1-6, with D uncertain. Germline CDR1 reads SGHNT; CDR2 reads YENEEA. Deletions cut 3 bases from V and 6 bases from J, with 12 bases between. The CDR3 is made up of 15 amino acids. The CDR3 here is CASSLGGNLNSPLHF. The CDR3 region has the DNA TGTGCCAGCAGCTTGGGTGGGAACCTTAATTCACCCCTCCACTTT.

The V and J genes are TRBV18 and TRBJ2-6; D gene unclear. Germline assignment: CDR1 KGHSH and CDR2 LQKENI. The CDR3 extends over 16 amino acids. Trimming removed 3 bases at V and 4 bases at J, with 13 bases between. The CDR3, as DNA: TGTGCCAGCTCACCCGATTTGCCGTGGGGGGCCAACGTCCTGACTTTC. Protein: CASSPDLPWGANVLTF. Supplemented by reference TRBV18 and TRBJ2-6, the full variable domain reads NAGVMQNPRHLVRRRGQEARLRCSPMKGHSHVYWYRQLPEEGLKFMVYLQKENIIDESGMPKERFSAEFPKEGPSILRIQQVVRGDSAAYFCASSPDLPWGANVLTFGAGSRLTVL.

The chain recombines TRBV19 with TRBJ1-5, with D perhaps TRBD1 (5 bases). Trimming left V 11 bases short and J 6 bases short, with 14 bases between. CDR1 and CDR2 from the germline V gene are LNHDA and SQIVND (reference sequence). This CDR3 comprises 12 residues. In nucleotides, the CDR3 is TGTGCCGGGGGGGATCCTGGTCAGCCCCAGCATTTT. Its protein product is CAGGDPGQPQHF.

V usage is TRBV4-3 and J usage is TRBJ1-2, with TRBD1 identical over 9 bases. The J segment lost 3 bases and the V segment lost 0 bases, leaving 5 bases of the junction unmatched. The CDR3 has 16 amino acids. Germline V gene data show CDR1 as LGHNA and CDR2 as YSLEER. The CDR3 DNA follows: TGCGCCAGCAGCCAAGAGTGGGACAGGGATCACTATGGCTACACCTTC. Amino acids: CASSQEWDRDHYGYTF.

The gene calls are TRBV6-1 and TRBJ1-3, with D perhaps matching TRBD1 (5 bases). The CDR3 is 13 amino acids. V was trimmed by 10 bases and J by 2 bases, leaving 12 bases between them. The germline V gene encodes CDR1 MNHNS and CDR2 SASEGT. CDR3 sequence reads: CATTPGPGNTIYF. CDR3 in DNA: TGTGCCACAACCCCAGGGCCTGGAAACACCATATATTTT.

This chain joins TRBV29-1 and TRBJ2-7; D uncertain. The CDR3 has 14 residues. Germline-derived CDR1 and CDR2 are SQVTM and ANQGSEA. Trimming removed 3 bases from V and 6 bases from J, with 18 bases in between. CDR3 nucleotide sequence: TGCAGCGTTGATAATGGCTACCTCGGCCGCGAGCAGTACTTC. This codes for CSVDNGYLGREQYF.

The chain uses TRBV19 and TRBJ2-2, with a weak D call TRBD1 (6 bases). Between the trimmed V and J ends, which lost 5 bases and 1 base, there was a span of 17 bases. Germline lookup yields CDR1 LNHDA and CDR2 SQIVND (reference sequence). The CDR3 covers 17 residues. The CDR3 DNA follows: TGTGCCAGTAGTCCCGGGATTGTACAGGGGAACACCGGGGAGCTGTTTTTT. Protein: CASSPGIVQGNTGELFF.

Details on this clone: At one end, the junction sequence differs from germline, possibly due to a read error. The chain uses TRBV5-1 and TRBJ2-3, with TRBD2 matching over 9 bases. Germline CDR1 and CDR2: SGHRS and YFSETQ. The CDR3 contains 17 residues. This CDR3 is CARSLAVRRGGTDTQYF. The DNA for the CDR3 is TGCGCCCGCAGCTTGGCGGTGAGGCGGGGGGGTACAGATACGCAGTATTTT.

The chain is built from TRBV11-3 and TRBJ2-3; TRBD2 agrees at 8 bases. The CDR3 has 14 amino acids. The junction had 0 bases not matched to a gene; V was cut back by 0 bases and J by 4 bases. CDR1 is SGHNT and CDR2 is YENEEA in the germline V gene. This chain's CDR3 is CASSLERGADTQYF. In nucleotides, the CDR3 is TGTGCCAGCAGCTTAGAGCGGGGGGCAGATACGCAGTATTTT. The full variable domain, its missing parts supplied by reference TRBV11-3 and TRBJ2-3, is EAGVVQSPRYKIIEKKQPVAFWCNPISGHNTLYWYLQNLGQGPELLIRYENEEAVDDSQLPKDRFSAERLKGVDSTLKIQPAELGDSAVYLCASSLERGADTQYFGPGTRLTVL.